Sequencing of this T cell receptor beta chain was carried out in a study of T cell repertoires in cytomegalovirus infection. Study at large: In public TCR beta signatures, there were indications of both CMV infection and matching HLA type. Study-wide points: HLA-C-restricted, CMV-specific TCR beta clonotypes were dominant ex vivo. Adding up the frequency of public TCR beta families identified people who carried CMV plus the relevant HLA.

TCRdb ran MiXCR on the reads and lists one entry per CDR3 protein. This table holds about 230,000 distinct CDR3 sequences, roughly 20% found once. This clonotype has just a few counts. Its target is not known. The CDR3 runs to 14 residues. From germline, CDR1 is SQVTM and CDR2 ANQGSEA. Trimming cost V 3 bases and J 3 bases; bases outside gene matches: 4. This sequence originates from a human donor in good health (CMV status not recorded). Some clones in this sample may be carry-over from other donors' samples. The source material was CD8+ T cells from PBMCs. The V gene is TRBV29-1, the J gene TRBJ2-1; 8 positions match TRBD2. CDR3 region: CSVENRGGYNEQFF. As DNA, the CDR3 is TGCAGCGTTGAGAACCGGGGGGGCTACAATGAGCAGTTCTTC.